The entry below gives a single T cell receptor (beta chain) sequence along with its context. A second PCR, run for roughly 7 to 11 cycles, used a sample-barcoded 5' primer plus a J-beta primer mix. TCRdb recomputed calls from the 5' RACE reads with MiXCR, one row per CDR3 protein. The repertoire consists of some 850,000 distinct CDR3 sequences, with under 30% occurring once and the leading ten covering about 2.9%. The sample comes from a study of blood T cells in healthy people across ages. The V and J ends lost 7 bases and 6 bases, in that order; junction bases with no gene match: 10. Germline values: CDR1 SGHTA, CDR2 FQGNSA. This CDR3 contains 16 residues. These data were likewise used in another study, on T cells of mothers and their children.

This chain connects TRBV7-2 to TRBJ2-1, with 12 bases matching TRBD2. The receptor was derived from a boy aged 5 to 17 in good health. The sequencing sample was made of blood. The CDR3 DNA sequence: TGTGCCAGCACCCCACGACGGACTAGCGGGGCCAATGAGCAGTTCTTC. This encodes CASTPRRTSGANEQFF.